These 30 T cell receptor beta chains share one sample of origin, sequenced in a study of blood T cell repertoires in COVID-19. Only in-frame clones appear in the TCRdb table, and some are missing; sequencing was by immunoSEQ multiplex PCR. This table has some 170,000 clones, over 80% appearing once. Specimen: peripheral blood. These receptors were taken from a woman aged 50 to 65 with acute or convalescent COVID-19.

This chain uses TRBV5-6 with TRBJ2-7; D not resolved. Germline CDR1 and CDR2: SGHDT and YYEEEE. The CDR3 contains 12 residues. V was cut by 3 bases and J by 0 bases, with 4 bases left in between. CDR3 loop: CASSSSSYEQYF. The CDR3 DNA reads TGTGCCAGCAGCTCTAGCTCCTACGAGCAGTACTTC.

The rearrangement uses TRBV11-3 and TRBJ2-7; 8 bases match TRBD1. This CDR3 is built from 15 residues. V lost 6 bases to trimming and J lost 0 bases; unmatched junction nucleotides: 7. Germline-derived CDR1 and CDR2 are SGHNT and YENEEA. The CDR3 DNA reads TGTGCCAGCAGTTACCGACAGGGGTTCTCCTACGAGCAGTACTTC. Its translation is CASSYRQGFSYEQYF.

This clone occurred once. The CDR3 spells CSVVGGQGAGLDTEAFF. In DNA form, the CDR3 reads TGCAGCGTTGTCGGGGGACAGGGGGCAGGATTGGACACTGAAGCTTTCTTT. This chain uses TRBV29-1 with TRBJ1-1, with TRBD1 matching over 12 bases. Per the germline V gene, CDR1 is SQVTM and CDR2 is ANQGSEA. The CDR3 spans 17 residues. The V and J ends lost 4 bases and 3 bases, in that order; junction bases with no gene match: 12. Full variable domain (outside the CDR3, taken from reference TRBV29-1 and TRBJ1-1): SAVISQKPSRDICQRGTSLTIQCQVDSQVTMMFWYRQQPGQSLTLIATANQGSEATYESGFVIDKFPISRPNLTFSTLTVSNMSPEDSSIYLCSVVGGQGAGLDTEAFFGQGTRLTVV.

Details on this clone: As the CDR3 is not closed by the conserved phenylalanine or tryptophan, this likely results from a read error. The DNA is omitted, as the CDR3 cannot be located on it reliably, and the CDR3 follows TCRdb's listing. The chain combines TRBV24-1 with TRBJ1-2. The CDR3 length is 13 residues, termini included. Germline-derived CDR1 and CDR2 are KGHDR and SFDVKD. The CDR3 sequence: CATSDLMGGPLCL.

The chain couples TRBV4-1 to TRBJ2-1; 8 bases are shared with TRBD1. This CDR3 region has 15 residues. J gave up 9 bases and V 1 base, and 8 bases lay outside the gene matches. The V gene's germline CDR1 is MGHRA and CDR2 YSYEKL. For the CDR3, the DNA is TGCGCCAGCAGCCAAGTGGCAGGACAGGGTTCTGAGCAGTTCTTC. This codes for CASSQVAGQGSEQFF.

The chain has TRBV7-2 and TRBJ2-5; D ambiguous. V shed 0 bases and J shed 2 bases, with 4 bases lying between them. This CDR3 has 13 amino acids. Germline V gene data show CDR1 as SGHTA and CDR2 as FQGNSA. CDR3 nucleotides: TGTGCCAGCAGCTTAGCGGCACAAGAGACCCAGTACTTC. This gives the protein CASSLAAQETQYF.

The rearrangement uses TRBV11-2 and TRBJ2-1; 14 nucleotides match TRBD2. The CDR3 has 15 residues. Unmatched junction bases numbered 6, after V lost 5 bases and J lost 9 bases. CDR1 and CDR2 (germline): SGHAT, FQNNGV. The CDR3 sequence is CASSGLTSGGVEQFF. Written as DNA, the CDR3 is TGTGCCAGCAGCGGGTTGACTAGCGGGGGGGTTGAGCAGTTCTTC.

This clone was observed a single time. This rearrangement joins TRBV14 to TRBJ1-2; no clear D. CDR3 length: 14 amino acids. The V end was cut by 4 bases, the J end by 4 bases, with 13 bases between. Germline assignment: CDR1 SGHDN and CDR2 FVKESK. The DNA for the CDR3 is TGTGCCAGCAGCCTACGTACTGCTCCCTATGGCTACACCTTC. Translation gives CASSLRTAPYGYTF.

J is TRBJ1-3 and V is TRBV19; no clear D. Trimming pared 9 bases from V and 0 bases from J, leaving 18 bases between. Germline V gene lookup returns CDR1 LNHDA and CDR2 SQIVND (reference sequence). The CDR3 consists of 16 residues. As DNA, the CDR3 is TGTGCCAGCTTAAAACATGATCGCAACTCTGGAAACACCATATATTTT. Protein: CASLKHDRNSGNTIYF.

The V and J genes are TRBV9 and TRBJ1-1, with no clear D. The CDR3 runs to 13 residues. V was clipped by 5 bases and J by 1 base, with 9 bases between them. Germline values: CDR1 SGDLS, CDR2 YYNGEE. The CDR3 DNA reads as TGTGCCAGCAGGGAGACGGGGAACACTGAAGCTTTCTTT. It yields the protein CASRETGNTEAFF.

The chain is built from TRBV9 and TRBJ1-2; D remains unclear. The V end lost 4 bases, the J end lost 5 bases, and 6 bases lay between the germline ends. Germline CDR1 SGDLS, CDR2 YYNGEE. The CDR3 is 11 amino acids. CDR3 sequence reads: CASSNTYGYTF. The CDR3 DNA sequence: TGTGCCAGCAGCAACACATATGGCTACACCTTC.

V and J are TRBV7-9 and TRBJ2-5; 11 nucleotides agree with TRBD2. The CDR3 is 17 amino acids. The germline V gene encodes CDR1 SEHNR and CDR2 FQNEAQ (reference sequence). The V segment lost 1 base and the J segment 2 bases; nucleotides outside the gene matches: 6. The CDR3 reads CASSLGQTSGKQETQYF. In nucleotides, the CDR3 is TGTGCCAGCAGCTTAGGTCAGACTAGCGGGAAGCAAGAGACCCAGTACTTC.

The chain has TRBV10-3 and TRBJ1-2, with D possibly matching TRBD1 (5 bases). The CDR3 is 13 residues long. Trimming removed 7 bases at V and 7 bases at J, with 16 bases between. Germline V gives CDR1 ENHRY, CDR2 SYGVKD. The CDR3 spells CAITLGTGGGYTF. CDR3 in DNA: TGTGCCATCACCCTCGGAACAGGTGGTGGCTACACCTTC.

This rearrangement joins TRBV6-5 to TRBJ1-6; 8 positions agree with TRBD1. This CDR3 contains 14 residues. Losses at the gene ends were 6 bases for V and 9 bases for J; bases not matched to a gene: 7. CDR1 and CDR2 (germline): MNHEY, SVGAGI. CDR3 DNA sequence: TGTGCCAGCAGAAGACAGGGGATAGGTTCACCCCTCCACTTT. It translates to CASRRQGIGSPLHF.

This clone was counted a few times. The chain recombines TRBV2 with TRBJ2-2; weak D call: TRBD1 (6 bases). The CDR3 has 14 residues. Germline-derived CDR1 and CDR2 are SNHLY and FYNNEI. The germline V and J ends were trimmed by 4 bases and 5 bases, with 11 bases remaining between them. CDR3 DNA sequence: TGTGCCAGCAGTGCTCAGGGGTATACCGGGGAGCTGTTTTTT. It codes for CASSAQGYTGELFF.

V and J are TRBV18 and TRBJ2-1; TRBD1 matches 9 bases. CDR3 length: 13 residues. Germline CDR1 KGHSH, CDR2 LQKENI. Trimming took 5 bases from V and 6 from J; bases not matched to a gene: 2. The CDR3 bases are TGTGCCAGCTCAACAGGGGGCATCAATGAGCAGTTCTTC. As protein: CASSTGGINEQFF.

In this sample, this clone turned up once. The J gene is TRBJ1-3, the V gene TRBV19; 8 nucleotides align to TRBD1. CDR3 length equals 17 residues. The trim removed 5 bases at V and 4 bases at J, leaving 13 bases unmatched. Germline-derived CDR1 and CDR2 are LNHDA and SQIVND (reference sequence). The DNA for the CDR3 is TGTGCCAGTAGTCCGTGGAGGCAGGGGGCCTCCGGAAACACCATATATTTT. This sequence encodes CASSPWRQGASGNTIYF. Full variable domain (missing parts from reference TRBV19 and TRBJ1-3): DGGITQSPKYLFRKEGQNVTLSCEQNLNHDAMYWYRQDPGQGLRLIYYSQIVNDFQKGDIAEGYSVSREKKESFPLTVTSAQKNPTAFYLCASSPWRQGASGNTIYFGEGSWLTVV.

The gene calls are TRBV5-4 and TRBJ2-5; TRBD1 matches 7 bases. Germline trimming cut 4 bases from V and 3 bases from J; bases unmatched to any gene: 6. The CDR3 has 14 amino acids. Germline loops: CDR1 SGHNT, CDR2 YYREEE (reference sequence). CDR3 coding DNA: TGTGCCAGCAGCACGAAGGGGGCGGAAGAGACCCAGTACTTC. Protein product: CASSTKGAEETQYF.

The CDR3 DNA sequence: TGCGCCAGCAGCTTCTCCATCTACAGGGATAACACTGAAGCTTTCTTT. Its protein product is CASSFSIYRDNTEAFF. This chain links TRBV5-1 with TRBJ1-1; D perhaps matches TRBD1 (6 bases). Looked up from germline, CDR1 is SGHRS and CDR2 is YFSETQ. The CDR3 spans 16 residues. V lost 2 bases and J 2 bases, leaving 16 bases between the germline ends.

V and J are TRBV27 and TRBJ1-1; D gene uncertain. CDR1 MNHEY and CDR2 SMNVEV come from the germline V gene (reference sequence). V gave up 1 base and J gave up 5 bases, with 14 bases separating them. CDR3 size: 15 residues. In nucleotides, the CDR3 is TGTGCCAGCAGTTTATTCGGCCCCTGGGAGACTGAAGCTTTCTTT. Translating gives CASSLFGPWETEAFF.

Here the CDR3 DNA reads TGTGCCAGCTCACCCCTGACAGGGGCGGATACGCAGTATTTT. It is translated as CASSPLTGADTQYF. The rearrangement joins TRBV18 to TRBJ2-3; 8 bases align to TRBD1. CDR3 length: 14 residues. CDR1 and CDR2 from the germline V gene are KGHSH and LQKENI. Trimming took 3 bases from V and 6 from J; bases not matched to a gene: 5.

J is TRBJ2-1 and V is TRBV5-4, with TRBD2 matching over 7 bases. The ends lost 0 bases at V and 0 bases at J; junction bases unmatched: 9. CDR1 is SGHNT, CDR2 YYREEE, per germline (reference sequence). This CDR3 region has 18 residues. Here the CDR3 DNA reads TGTGCCAGCAGCTTGGACCCCCAGCGGGGTAGCTCCTACAATGAGCAGTTCTTC. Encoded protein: CASSLDPQRGSSYNEQFF.

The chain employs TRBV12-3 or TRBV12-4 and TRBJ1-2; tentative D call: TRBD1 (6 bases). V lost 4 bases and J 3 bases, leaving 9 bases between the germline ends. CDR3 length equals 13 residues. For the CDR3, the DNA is TGTGCCAGCAGTTCAGGACAGTACTATGGCTACACCTTC. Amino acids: CASSSGQYYGYTF.

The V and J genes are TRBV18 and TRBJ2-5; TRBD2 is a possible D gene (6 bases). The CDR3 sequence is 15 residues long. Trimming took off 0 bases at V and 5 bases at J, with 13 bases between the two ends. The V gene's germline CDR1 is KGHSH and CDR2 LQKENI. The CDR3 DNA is TGTGCCAGCTCACCACCAGGAGGGCTCGGCGAGACCCAGTACTTC. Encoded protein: CASSPPGGLGETQYF.

CDR3 sequence reads: CASSSPGVSTEAFF. Written as DNA, the CDR3 is TGTGCCAGCAGCTCCCCAGGGGTTAGCACTGAAGCTTTCTTT. This chain connects TRBV11-3 to TRBJ1-1, with D perhaps TRBD1 (6 bases). Germline V gene sequence: CDR1 SGHNT, CDR2 YENEEA. V lost 4 bases and J 4 bases, leaving 13 bases between the germline ends. The CDR3 sequence is 14 residues long. Complete variable domain (other parts from reference TRBV11-3 and TRBJ1-1): EAGVVQSPRYKIIEKKQPVAFWCNPISGHNTLYWYLQNLGQGPELLIRYENEEAVDDSQLPKDRFSAERLKGVDSTLKIQPAELGDSAVYLCASSSPGVSTEAFFGQGTRLTVV.

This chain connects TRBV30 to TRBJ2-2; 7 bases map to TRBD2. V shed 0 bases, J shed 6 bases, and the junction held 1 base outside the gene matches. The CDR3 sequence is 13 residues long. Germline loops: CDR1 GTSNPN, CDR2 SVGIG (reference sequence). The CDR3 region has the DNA TGTGCCTGGAGTGTAACTAGCGCCGGGGAGCTGTTTTTT. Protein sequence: CAWSVTSAGELFF.

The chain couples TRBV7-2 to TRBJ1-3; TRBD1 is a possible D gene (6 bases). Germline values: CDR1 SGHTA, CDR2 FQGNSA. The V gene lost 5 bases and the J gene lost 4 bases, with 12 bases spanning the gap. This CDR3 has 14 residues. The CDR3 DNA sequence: TGTGCCAGCAGCGGGGGGGCAAGGGGAAACACCATATATTTT. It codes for CASSGGARGNTIYF.

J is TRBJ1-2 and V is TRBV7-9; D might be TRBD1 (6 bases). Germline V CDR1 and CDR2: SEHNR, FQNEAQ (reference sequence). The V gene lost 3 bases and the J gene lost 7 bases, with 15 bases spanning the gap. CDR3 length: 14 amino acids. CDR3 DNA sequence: TGTGCCAGCAGCTTCATACAGGGAGGGGGTGGCTACACCTTC. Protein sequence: CASSFIQGGGGYTF.

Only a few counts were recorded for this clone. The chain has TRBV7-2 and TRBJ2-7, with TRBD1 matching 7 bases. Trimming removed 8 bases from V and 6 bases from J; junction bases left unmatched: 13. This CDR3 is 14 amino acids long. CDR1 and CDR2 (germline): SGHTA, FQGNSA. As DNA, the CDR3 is TGTGCCAGCGCCTTTAAGGGGGCCCCCGCCGAGCAGTACTTC. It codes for CASAFKGAPAEQYF. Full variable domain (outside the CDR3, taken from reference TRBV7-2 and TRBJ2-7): GAGVSQSPSNKVTEKGKDVELRCDPISGHTALYWYRQSLGQGLEFLIYFQGNSAPDKSGLPSDRFSAERTGGSVSTLTIQRTQQEDSAVYLCASAFKGAPAEQYFGPGTRLTVT.

CDR3 sequence (DNA): TGTGCCAGCCACAGGGATGTTGGATCTAGTGGCTACACCTTC. This codes for CASHRDVGSSGYTF. J is TRBJ1-2 and V is TRBV2, with D possibly TRBD1 on 6 matching bases. The germline CDR1 and CDR2 sequences are SNHLY and FYNNEI. The CDR3 totals 14 residues. The V end lost 8 bases, the J end lost 7 bases, and 20 bases lay between the germline ends.